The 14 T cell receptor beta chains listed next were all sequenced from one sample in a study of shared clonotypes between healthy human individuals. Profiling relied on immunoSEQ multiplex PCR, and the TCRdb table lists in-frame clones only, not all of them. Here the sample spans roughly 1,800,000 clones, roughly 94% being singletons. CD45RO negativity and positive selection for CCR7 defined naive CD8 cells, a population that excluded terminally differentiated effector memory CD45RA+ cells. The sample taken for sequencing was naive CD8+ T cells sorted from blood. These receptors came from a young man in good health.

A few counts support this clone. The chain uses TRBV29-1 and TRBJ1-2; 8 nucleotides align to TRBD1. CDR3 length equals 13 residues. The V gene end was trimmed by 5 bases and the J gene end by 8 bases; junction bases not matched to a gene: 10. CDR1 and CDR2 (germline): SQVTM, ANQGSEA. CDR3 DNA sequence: TGCAGCGTTTTGGAAACAGGGGGATACGGCTACACCTTC. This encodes CSVLETGGYGYTF.

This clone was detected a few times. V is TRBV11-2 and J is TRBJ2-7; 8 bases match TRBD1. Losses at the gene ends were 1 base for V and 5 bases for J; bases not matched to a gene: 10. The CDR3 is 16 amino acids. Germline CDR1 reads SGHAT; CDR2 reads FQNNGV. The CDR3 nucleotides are TGTGCCAGCAGCTTAGGTCCCAGGGGGCACGCCCACGAGCAGTACTTC. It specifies CASSLGPRGHAHEQYF.

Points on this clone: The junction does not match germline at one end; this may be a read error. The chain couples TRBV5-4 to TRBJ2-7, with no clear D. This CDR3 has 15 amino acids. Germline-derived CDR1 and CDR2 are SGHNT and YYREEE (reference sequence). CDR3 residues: CASSQDRNYGYEQYF. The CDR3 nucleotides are TGCGCCAGCAGCCAAGATCGGAACTATGGGTACGAGCAGTACTTC. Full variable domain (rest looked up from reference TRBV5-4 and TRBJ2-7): ETGVTQSPTHLIKTRGQQVTLRCSSQSGHNTVSWYQQALGQGPQFIFQYYREEENGRGNFPPRFSGLQFPNYSSELNVNALELDDSALYLCASSQDRNYGYEQYFGPGTRLTVT.

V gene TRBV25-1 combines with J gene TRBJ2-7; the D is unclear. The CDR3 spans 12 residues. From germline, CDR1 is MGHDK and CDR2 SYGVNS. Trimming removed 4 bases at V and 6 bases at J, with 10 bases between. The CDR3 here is CASSVLLGEQYF. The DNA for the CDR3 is TGTGCCAGCAGTGTCCTTCTCGGCGAGCAGTACTTC.

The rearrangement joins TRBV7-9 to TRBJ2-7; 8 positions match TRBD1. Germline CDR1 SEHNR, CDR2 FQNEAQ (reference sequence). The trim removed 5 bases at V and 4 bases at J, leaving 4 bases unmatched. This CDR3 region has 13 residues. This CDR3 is CASSGRTGYEQYF. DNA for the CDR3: TGTGCCAGCAGCGGCCGGACAGGGTACGAGCAGTACTTC.

The CDR3 bases are TGCGCCAGCAGCCAAGAGCCAGGCCTCTTGAACACTGAAGCTTTCTTT. Protein: CASSQEPGLLNTEAFF. The chain carries TRBV4-3 and TRBJ1-1; D call uncertain. Germline CDR1 is LGHNA and CDR2 is YSLEER. V gave up 0 bases and J gave up 0 bases, with 11 bases separating them. CDR3 length equals 16 residues.

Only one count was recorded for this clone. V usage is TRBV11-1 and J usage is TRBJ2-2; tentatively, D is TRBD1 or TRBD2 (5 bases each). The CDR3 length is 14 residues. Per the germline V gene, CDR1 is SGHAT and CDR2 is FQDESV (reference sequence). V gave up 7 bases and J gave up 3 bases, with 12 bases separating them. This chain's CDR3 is CASNPMGDTGELFF. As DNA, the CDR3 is TGTGCCAGCAACCCCATGGGGGACACCGGGGAGCTGTTTTTT.

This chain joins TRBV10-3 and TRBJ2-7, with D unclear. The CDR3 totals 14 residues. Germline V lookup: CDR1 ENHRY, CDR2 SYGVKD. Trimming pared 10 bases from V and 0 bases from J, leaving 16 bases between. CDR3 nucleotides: TGTGCCACCGACCTAGACGGTAGCTCCTACGAGCAGTACTTC. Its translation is CATDLDGSSYEQYF.

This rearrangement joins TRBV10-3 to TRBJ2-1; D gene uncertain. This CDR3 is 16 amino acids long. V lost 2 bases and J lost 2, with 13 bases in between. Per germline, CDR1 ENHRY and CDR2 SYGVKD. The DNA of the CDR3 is TGTGCCATCAGTGAGCCGAGACTCGTGGCCTACAATGAGCAGTTCTTC. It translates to CAISEPRLVAYNEQFF.

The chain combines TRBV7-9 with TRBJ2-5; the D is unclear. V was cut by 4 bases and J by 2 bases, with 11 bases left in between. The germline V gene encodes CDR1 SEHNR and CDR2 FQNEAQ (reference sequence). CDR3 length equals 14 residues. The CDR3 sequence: CASSSSAGQETQYF. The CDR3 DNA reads TGTGCCAGCAGCTCCTCGGCAGGACAAGAGACCCAGTACTTC.

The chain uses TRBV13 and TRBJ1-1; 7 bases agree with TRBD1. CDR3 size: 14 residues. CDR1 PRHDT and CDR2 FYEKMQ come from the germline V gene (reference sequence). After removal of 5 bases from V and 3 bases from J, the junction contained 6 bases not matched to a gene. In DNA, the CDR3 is TGTGCCAGCAGCCAAGGGAGGGGGCACACTGAAGCTTTCTTT. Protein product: CASSQGRGHTEAFF.

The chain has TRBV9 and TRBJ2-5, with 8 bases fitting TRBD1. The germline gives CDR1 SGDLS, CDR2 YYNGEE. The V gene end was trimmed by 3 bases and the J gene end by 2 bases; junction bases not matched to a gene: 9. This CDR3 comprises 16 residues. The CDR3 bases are TGTGCCAGCAGCGCGGGGGACAGGTTGATTCAAGAGACCCAGTACTTC. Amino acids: CASSAGDRLIQETQYF.

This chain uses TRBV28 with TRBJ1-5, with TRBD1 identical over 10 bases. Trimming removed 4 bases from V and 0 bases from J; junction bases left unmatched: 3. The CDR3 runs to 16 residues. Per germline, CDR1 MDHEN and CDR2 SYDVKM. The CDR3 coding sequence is TGTGCCAGCAGTTCCGGGACAGGGGATAGCAATCAGCCCCAGCATTTT. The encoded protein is CASSSGTGDSNQPQHF.

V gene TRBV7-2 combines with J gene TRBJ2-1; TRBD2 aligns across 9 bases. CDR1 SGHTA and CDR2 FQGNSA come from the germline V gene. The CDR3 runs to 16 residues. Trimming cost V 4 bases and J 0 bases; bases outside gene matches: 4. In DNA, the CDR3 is TGTGCCAGCAGCTCCTTACTAGCGGGCTCCTACAATGAGCAGTTCTTC. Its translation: CASSSLLAGSYNEQFF.